This T cell receptor (beta chain) was found in a study of human T cells and chemical hapten exposure. Study as a whole: Throughout the approximately 24-week study, diphenylcyclopropenone was applied weekly to the patients' scalps. Points from the study as a whole: Having alopecia, the donors may differ immunologically from healthy people.

The time point: patch test 2, 6 weeks after DPC sensitization. The treatment was: therapeutic diphenylcyclopropenone sensitization with weekly scalp DPC. Unique molecular identifiers were affixed to discrete cDNA molecules within the library. TCRdb reanalysed the RACE reads using MiXCR and keeps one entry per CDR3 protein. The table records over 40,000 distinct CDR3 sequences, 3% to 3.5% of them present only once. This CDR3 has 15 residues. Germline V gene data show CDR1 as SGHTA and CDR2 as FQGTGA. Trimming cost V 3 bases and J 0 bases, with 9 bases left between them. This clonotype showed up many times. The antigen remains undetermined.

The sample consisted of whole blood, taken in connection with sensitization to the hapten diphenylcyclopropenone (DPC). V and J are TRBV7-3 and TRBJ2-1; D unclear. This sequence was found in a man aged 35 to 55 with alopecia areata. Some clones in this sample may be carry-over from other donors' samples. CDR3 sequence (DNA): TGTGCCAGCAGCTTCGGAGCGAACTCCTACAATGAGCAGTTCTTC. Protein product: CASSFGANSYNEQFF.